This T cell receptor (beta chain) derives from a study of Graves' ophthalmopathy and Graves' hyperthyroidism. About the research overall: Stable hyperthyroidism meant no progression to ophthalmopathy within 18 months of follow-up. Study-wide results and caveats: Blood shared most expanded thyroid clonotypes above 0.001 frequency.

Notes on this clonotype: What it binds is not known. A much larger clone differs by one base, so this may be a read error.

Amplification targeted the TCR beta CDR3 regions, with RNA transcripts as the source material. Scientists carried out first-round RT-PCR using HTBI primers and then a second-round multiplex PCR. One entry per CDR3 protein, called by TCRdb with MiXCR from the multiplex PCR reads. This table has about 1.1 million distinct CDR3 sequences, 35% to 40% appearing once. New diagnoses, under 2 months' duration, and ages 18 to 65 characterized the hyperthyroidism patients. Among the exclusions were patients with other autoimmune diseases, uncontrolled infections, pregnancy or lactation. Trimming pared 1 base from V and 5 bases from J, leaving 11 bases between. CDR1 SEHNR and CDR2 FQNEAQ come from the germline V gene (reference sequence). The CDR3 contains 15 residues.

Sequencing was done on a sample of peripheral blood or thyroid tissue (not recorded which). This sequence originates from an adult man with Graves' hyperthyroidism. The J gene is TRBJ2-2, the V gene TRBV7-9; D remains unclear. The CDR3 DNA follows: TGTGCCAGCAGCTTAGTGGCCTCTCCAACCGGGGAGCTGTTTTTT. Translation gives CASSLVASPTGELFF.